One sample yielded the 26 T cell receptor beta chains listed below, sequenced in a study of blood T cell repertoires in COVID-19. Some clones are missing from TCRdb's copy, which holds only in-frame ones; the method was immunoSEQ multiplex PCR. The sample has some 160,000 clones; 75% to 80% are singletons. The specimen sequenced was peripheral blood. The receptor source for this set is a woman of 80 years or more with acute or convalescent COVID-19.

CDR3 region: CASSPIGQTYGYTF. In DNA, the CDR3 is TGTGCCAGTAGTCCAATCGGACAGACCTATGGCTACACCTTC. The chain uses TRBV19 and TRBJ1-2, with a weak D call TRBD1 (6 bases). The germline gives CDR1 LNHDA, CDR2 SQIVND (reference sequence). The V end lost 5 bases, the J end lost 4 bases, and 14 bases lay between the germline ends. This CDR3 has 14 residues. Drawing the rest from reference TRBV19 and TRBJ1-2, the complete variable domain is DGGITQSPKYLFRKEGQNVTLSCEQNLNHDAMYWYRQDPGQGLRLIYYSQIVNDFQKGDIAEGYSVSREKKESFPLTVTSAQKNPTAFYLCASSPIGQTYGYTFGSGTRLTVV.

The table lists this clone with a few counts. The chain is built from TRBV5-1 and TRBJ2-1; TRBD2 aligns across 9 bases. Germline loops: CDR1 SGHRS, CDR2 YFSETQ. The CDR3 length is 17 residues. The V and J ends lost 0 bases and 8 bases, in that order; junction bases with no gene match: 12. The CDR3: CASSLDGGRAGYDEQFF. In nucleotides, the CDR3 is TGCGCCAGCAGCTTGGATGGCGGGAGGGCCGGGTACGATGAGCAGTTCTTC.

The CDR3 loop reads CASSRREQGAKTQYF. CDR3 coding DNA: TGTGCCAGCAGCCGAAGGGAACAGGGGGCGAAGACCCAGTACTTC. The rearrangement uses TRBV3-1 (or the pseudogene TRBV3-2) and TRBJ2-5, with 9 bases aligning to TRBD1. There are 15 residues in the CDR3. Trimming took 4 bases from V and 6 from J; bases not matched to a gene: 9. From germline, CDR1 is LGHDT and CDR2 YNNKEL (reference sequence).

The chain has TRBV19 and TRBJ2-7, with D possibly TRBD2 on 6 matching bases. Germline assignment: CDR1 LNHDA and CDR2 SQIVND (reference sequence). The CDR3 is 12 residues long. The V end was cut by 6 bases, the J end by 3 bases, with 9 bases between. The CDR3 coding sequence is TGTGCCAGTAGCGGGAGAGGCTACGAGCAGTACTTC. Its protein product is CASSGRGYEQYF.

The chain recombines TRBV5-1 with TRBJ2-7, with D perhaps TRBD1 (5 bases). The CDR3 has 14 residues. CDR1 is SGHRS and CDR2 is YFSETQ in the germline V gene. The V end lost 0 bases, the J end lost 2 bases, and 9 bases lay between the germline ends. The CDR3 region is CASSLGAGTYEQYF. In nucleotides, the CDR3 is TGCGCCAGCAGCTTGGGTGCAGGGACCTACGAGCAGTACTTC.

The V gene is TRBV6-1, the J gene TRBJ1-5, with D possibly matching TRBD1 (5 bases). Trimming cost V 2 bases and J 8 bases, with 10 bases left between them. The germline gives CDR1 MNHNS, CDR2 SASEGT. The CDR3 has 13 amino acids. This CDR3 reads CASSETGIKPQHF. The CDR3 DNA is TGTGCCAGCAGTGAAACAGGAATCAAGCCCCAGCATTTT.

The rearrangement uses TRBV4-2 and TRBJ1-4; TRBD1 matches at 10 bases. Germline CDR1 reads LGHNA; CDR2 reads YNFKEQ. The V and J ends lost 2 bases and 8 bases, in that order; junction bases with no gene match: 8. The CDR3 contains 16 residues. For the CDR3, the DNA is TGTGCCAGCAGCCAAAAGGGGGGGACAGGGGAGGAAAAACTGTTTTTT. It encodes CASSQKGGTGEEKLFF.

The chain couples TRBV5-1 to TRBJ2-3, with TRBD2 matching over 8 bases. The CDR3 is 16 residues long. The J segment lost 2 bases and the V segment lost 4 bases, leaving 9 bases of the junction unmatched. CDR1 is SGHRS and CDR2 is YFSETQ in the germline V gene. For the CDR3, the DNA is TGCGCCAGCAGCGGTTGGGGAGCGGGAGACACAGATACGCAGTATTTT. Translated: CASSGWGAGDTDTQYF.

The rearrangement links TRBV12-3 or TRBV12-4 to TRBJ2-2; no firm D call. The CDR3 is made up of 13 amino acids. Trimming left V 7 bases short and J 4 bases short, with 10 bases between. CDR3 loop: CASTLVLTGELFF. DNA for the CDR3: TGTGCCAGCACCCTCGTCCTCACCGGGGAGCTGTTTTTT.

The rearrangement links TRBV7-2 to TRBJ2-3; D possibly corresponds to TRBD2 (6 bases). CDR1 is SGHTA and CDR2 is FQGNSA in the germline V gene. Trimming pared 2 bases from V and 4 bases from J, leaving 22 bases between. The CDR3 is 18 amino acids. The CDR3 is CASSLFPPRGGVSDTQYF. For the CDR3, the DNA is TGTGCCAGCAGCTTATTTCCCCCCCGGGGCGGGGTGTCAGATACGCAGTATTTT.

V usage is TRBV5-1 and J usage is TRBJ1-1, with D uncertain. This CDR3 is 14 amino acids long. Deletions cut 7 bases from V and 2 bases from J, with 15 bases between. Germline V CDR1 and CDR2: SGHRS, YFSETQ. CDR3 sequence reads: CASQMGGFNTEAFF. CDR3 bases: TGCGCCAGCCAGATGGGAGGGTTCAACACTGAAGCTTTCTTT.

The chain is built from TRBV29-1 and TRBJ2-7; 10 bases are a match to TRBD1. After removal of 7 bases from V and 5 bases from J, the junction contained 8 bases not matched to a gene. The length of the CDR3 is 13 residues. Germline-derived CDR1 and CDR2 are SQVTM and ANQGSEA. In DNA form, the CDR3 reads TGCAGCGCCAGCCGGGACAGGGGAAACGAGCAGTACTTC. This codes for CSASRDRGNEQYF.

This clone appeared a few times. The same CDR3 also results from other DNA sequences found in this sample. The chain recombines TRBV3-1 (or the pseudogene TRBV3-2) with TRBJ1-3, with D possibly matching TRBD1 (5 bases). The V gene lost 4 bases and the J gene lost 2 bases, with 9 bases spanning the gap. The CDR3 has 14 residues. Germline lookup yields CDR1 LGHDT and CDR2 YNNKEL (reference sequence). The chain's CDR3 is CASSPRAPGNTIYF. The CDR3 DNA follows: TGTGCCAGCAGCCCCAGGGCTCCTGGAAACACCATATATTTT.

The gene calls are TRBV5-5 and TRBJ2-7, with unresolved D. Deletions cut 3 bases from V and 3 bases from J, with 7 bases between. CDR1 SGHKS and CDR2 YYEKEE come from the germline V gene (reference sequence). The CDR3 has 12 residues. The CDR3 coding sequence is TGTGCCAGCAGCTCCTCTGTCTACGAGCAGTACTTC. Translation: CASSSSVYEQYF.

The chain links TRBV27 to TRBJ2-7; TRBD1 aligns across 7 bases. Germline trimming cut 0 bases from V and 6 bases from J; bases unmatched to any gene: 14. The CDR3 runs to 17 residues. The germline gives CDR1 MNHEY, CDR2 SMNVEV (reference sequence). The CDR3: CASSLSAVLGGGGEQYF. CDR3 nucleotides: TGTGCCAGCAGTTTATCGGCGGTGTTAGGGGGCGGAGGCGAGCAGTACTTC.

This sequence joins TRBV6-5 and TRBJ2-7, with 8 bases lining up with TRBD1. V lost 6 bases and J lost 3; bases outside the gene matches: 4. The V gene's germline CDR1 is MNHEY and CDR2 SVGAGI. The CDR3 consists of 13 residues. CDR3 nucleotides: TGTGCCAGCAGCGGACAGGGAATCTACGAGCAGTACTTC. Translation gives CASSGQGIYEQYF.

The rearrangement links TRBV5-1 to TRBJ2-6; 8 nucleotides match TRBD1. The V gene's germline CDR1 is SGHRS and CDR2 YFSETQ. The CDR3 is 17 amino acids. J was trimmed by 0 bases and V by 2 bases; bases with no gene match: 4. The chain's CDR3 is CASSFTGGTSGANVLTF. The CDR3 bases are TGCGCCAGCAGCTTTACAGGGGGAACCTCTGGGGCCAACGTCCTGACTTTC.

The chain combines TRBV18 with TRBJ2-5, with D maybe TRBD2 (6 bases). V lost 3 bases to trimming and J lost 2 bases, with 13 bases between them. Germline V gives CDR1 KGHSH, CDR2 LQKENI. This CDR3 is built from 15 residues. The CDR3 coding sequence is TGTGCCAGCTCACCCTACGGAGGGGAACAAGAGACCCAGTACTTC. It is translated as CASSPYGGEQETQYF.

This clone was seen a few times. This chain uses TRBV27 with TRBJ1-6; possibly TRBD1 for D (5 bases). V lost 4 bases to trimming and J lost 10 bases, with 20 bases between them. The CDR3 is 16 amino acids. Germline V gene sequence: CDR1 MNHEY, CDR2 SMNVEV (reference sequence). In nucleotides, the CDR3 is TGTGCCAGCAGTTCCCCGCCAAGGGGAGCGGGATCACCCCTCCACTTT. Translating gives CASSSPPRGAGSPLHF.

The chain has TRBV7-2 and TRBJ1-1; D ambiguous. Germline V CDR1 and CDR2: SGHTA, FQGNSA. The CDR3 runs 13 residues. The germline V and J ends were trimmed by 4 bases and 3 bases, with 9 bases remaining between them. CDR3 sequence (DNA): TGTGCCAGCAGCTCCCGGAGAGACACTGAAGCTTTCTTT. It is translated as CASSSRRDTEAFF.

This chain connects TRBV28 to TRBJ2-3, with TRBD2 matching over 8 bases. The germline gives CDR1 MDHEN, CDR2 SYDVKM. J was trimmed by 3 bases and V by 5 bases; bases with no gene match: 10. This CDR3 contains 16 residues. DNA of the CDR3: TGTGCCAGCAGTCCCTGGAGAGCGGGGGAGACAGATACGCAGTATTTT. This translates into CASSPWRAGETDTQYF.

The chain combines TRBV2 with TRBJ1-1, with 8 bases fitting TRBD1. The CDR3 is made up of 13 amino acids. Trimming took 10 bases from V and 3 from J; bases not matched to a gene: 7. Germline values: CDR1 SNHLY, CDR2 FYNNEI. This CDR3 is CATLQGEYTEAFF. DNA of the CDR3: TGTGCCACCTTACAGGGGGAGTACACTGAAGCTTTCTTT. Drawing the rest from reference TRBV2 and TRBJ1-1, the complete variable domain is EPEVTQTPSHQVTQMGQEVILRCVPISNHLYFYWYRQILGQKVEFLVSFYNNEISEKSEIFDDQFSVERPDGSNFTLKIRSTKLEDSAMYFCATLQGEYTEAFFGQGTRLTVV.

CDR3 in amino acids: CASSENPGAYEQYF. DNA of the CDR3: TGTGCCAGCAGTGAAAATCCGGGAGCCTACGAGCAGTACTTC. The chain has TRBV6-1 and TRBJ2-7; a possible D gene is TRBD2 (6 bases). CDR1 is MNHNS, CDR2 SASEGT, per germline. Trimming removed 2 bases at V and 2 bases at J, with 10 bases between. The CDR3 has 14 amino acids.

The CDR3 sequence: CAWRRRTGVFEKLFF. CDR3 sequence (DNA): TGTGCCTGGAGACGGAGGACAGGGGTTTTTGAAAAACTGTTTTTT. The J gene is TRBJ1-4, the V gene TRBV30; TRBD1 matches at 9 bases. Looked up from germline, CDR1 is GTSNPN and CDR2 is SVGIG (reference sequence). The CDR3 contains 15 residues. V lost 3 bases, J lost 7 bases, and 9 bases stayed unmatched.

The chain carries TRBV14 and TRBJ2-5, with no clear D. The CDR3 contains 15 residues. Looked up from germline, CDR1 is SGHDN and CDR2 is FVKESK. V was shortened by 0 bases and J by 2 bases, with 10 bases between the two germline ends. CDR3 nucleotides: TGTGCCAGCAGCCAAGACCGGCGGAGACAAGAGACCCAGTACTTC. Amino acids: CASSQDRRRQETQYF.

J is TRBJ2-3 and V is TRBV4-1, with D perhaps matching TRBD2 (5 bases). Germline V gene data show CDR1 as MGHRA and CDR2 as YSYEKL. The CDR3 is made up of 15 amino acids. V gave up 1 base and J gave up 0 bases, with 8 bases separating them. The DNA of the CDR3 is TGCGCCAGCAGCCAAGTGGGAGTTAGCACAGATACGCAGTATTTT. Its protein is CASSQVGVSTDTQYF.